This entry is about one T cell receptor (beta chain). This clone's antigen is unknown. Compared with germline, one end of the junction differs, possibly owing to a read error. The data derive from a study of CD8+CD57+ T cells in acquired aplastic anemia (dated by TCRdb to 2017 to 2018). Looking at the study overall: DNA extracted from sorted CD4+ and CD8+ cells had a mean of approximately 3.3 ug, with a range of about 0.19 to 30 ug. CD8+CD57+ expansion was defined as frequency above the mean frequency observed in healthy subjects.

Profiling of TCR beta VDJ combinations and CDR3 sequences used genomic DNA as the template. An Illumina HiSeq 2000 was used for TCR repertoire sequencing. Per the authors' processing: Repertoire assessment relied on Simpson's diversity index, CDR3 size and DJ length profiles, and TRBV/TRBJ rearrangement plots. Whichever DNA sequence was most abundant in the deep sequencing data was defined as the immunodominant clone. CDR3 amino acid sequences were checked for sharing between subjects and were compared against published repertoires and the VDJdb database. TCRdb applied fastp at Q25 and MiXCR to the public reads, then kept only in-frame beta chains. All rows with the same CDR3 protein become a single entry with the most common DNA and genes. The V and J calls were not made by the authors but by TCRdb's processing. This sample is represented by about 180,000 distinct CDR3 sequences; roughly 63% of them were singletons. The ten largest make up about 44% of the sample.

The study at large found these results: About 30 CD8+ CDR3 sequences were found in both patients and controls but appeared to be highly expressed in patients and within the immunodominant clones of the patients. CD8+ Simpson's diversity did not differ significantly between patients and healthy controls (P=0.060).

From the cysteine through the phenylalanine, the CDR3 covers 13 amino acids. The kept DNA is CDR3 alone, 39 bases in frame from the first base. As encoded in the germline V gene (reference sequence), CDR1 is DFQATT while CDR2 is SNEGSKA. The patients picked for sequencing were ones in whom flow cytometry had shown an expansion of CD8+CD57+ cells. Severe acquired aplastic anemia was diagnosed in all patients according to International Study of Aplastic Anemia and Agranulocytosis and Camitta criteria. No therapy had been received by the patients at the time of blood sampling. The study deep-sequenced TCR repertoires of sorted CD4+ and CD8+ blood T cells from severe aplastic anemia patients and healthy subjects. Patients were enrolled in the USA under clinicaltrials.gov protocols 00001620, 01623167, 00001397, 00071045, 00081523 and 00961064. Ficoll-Paque density gradient centrifugation was used to isolate peripheral blood mononuclear cells. Before DNA extraction, CD4+ and CD8+ T cells were sorted by FACS or by magnetic beads.

The chain couples TRBV20-1 to TRBJ1-1, with the D gene not clear enough to name. The receptor's source is a human donor with aplastic anemia. Source material: sorted CD4+, CD8+, or CD8+CD57+ T cells (not recorded which) from PBMCs. The CDR3 region: CNARDRQHTEAFF. The sequenced DNA is TGCAATGCTAGAGATCGCCAGCACACTGAAGCTTTCTTT.